The source of this T cell receptor beta chain is a study of shared T cell receptors in the human thymus. V trimming: 4 bases; J trimming: 5 bases; junction bases outside the gene matches: 17. The CDR3 contains 19 residues. CDR1 and CDR2 from the germline V gene are MNHNS and SASEGT. The data were produced by immunoSEQ multiplex PCR, yet TCRdb's version contains in-frame clones alone and is incomplete. Seen here are about 730,000 clones, approximately 85% observed once, and the top ten hold roughly 0.01%. These records were also assigned to another study, of human thymus T cells. According to that study: Donor material was obtained from healthy Finnish infants undergoing corrective surgery for congenital heart defects. It was from resections taken during corrective heart surgery that the thymus tissue came. Use of V and J genes seemed skewed within the thymic and blood repertoires. Related studies noted strongly shared thymic repertoires across unrelated people.

The TCR originated in a girl under three years old with a congenital heart defect. The material sequenced was thymocytes. This rearrangement joins TRBV6-1 to TRBJ2-6; 7 bases match TRBD1. CDR3 in amino acids: CASSVSETGTLLRANVLTF. CDR3 nucleotides: TGTGCCAGCAGTGTTTCTGAGACAGGGACCCTCCTTAGGGCCAACGTCCTGACTTTC.